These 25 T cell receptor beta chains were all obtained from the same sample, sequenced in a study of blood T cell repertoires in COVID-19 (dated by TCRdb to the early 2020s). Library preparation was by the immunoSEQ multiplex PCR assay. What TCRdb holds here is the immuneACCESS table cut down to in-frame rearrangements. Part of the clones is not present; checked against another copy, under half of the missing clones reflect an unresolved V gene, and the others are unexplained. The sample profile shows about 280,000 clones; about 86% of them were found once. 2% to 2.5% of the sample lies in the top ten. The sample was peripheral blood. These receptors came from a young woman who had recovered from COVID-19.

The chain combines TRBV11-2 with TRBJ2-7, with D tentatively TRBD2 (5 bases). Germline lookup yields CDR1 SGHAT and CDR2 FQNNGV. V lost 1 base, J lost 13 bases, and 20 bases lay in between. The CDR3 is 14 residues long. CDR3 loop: CASSLGAGLPLEYF. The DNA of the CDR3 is TGTGCCAGCAGCTTAGGGGCGGGTCTTCCTCTAGAATACTTC.

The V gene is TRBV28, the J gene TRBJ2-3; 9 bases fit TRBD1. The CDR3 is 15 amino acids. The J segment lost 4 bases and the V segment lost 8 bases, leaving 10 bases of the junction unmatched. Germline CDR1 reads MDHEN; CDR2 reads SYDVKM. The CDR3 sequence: CASARQGVPADTQYF. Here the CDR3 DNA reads TGTGCCAGCGCGAGACAGGGGGTTCCGGCAGATACGCAGTATTTT.

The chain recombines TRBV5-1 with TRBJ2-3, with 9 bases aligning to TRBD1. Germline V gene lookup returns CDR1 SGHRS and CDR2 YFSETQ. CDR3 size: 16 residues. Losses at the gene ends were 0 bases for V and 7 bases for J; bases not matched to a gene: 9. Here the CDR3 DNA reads TGCGCCAGCAGCTTGGGATCGGGACAGGGCCGGAATACGCAGTATTTT. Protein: CASSLGSGQGRNTQYF.

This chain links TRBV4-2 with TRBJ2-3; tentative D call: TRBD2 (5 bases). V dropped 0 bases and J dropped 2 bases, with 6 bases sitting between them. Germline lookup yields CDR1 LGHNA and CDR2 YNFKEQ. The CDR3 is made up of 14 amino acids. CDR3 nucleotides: TGTGCCAGCAGCCAAGAGGACTTCACAGATACGCAGTATTTT. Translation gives CASSQEDFTDTQYF.

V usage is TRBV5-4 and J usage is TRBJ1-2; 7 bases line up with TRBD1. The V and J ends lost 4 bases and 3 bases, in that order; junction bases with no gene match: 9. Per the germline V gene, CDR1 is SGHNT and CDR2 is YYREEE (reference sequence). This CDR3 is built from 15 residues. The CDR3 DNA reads TGTGCCAGCAGCGGCGGGACAGCCGCGCACTATGGCTACACCTTC. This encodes CASSGGTAAHYGYTF.

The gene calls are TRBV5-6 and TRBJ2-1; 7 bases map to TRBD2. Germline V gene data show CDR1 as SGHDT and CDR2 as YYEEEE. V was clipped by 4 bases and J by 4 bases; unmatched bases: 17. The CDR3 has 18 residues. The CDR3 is CASSTPGLTRSRYNEQFF. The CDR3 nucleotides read TGTGCCAGCAGCACCCCGGGACTAACTAGGTCGCGGTACAATGAGCAGTTCTTC.

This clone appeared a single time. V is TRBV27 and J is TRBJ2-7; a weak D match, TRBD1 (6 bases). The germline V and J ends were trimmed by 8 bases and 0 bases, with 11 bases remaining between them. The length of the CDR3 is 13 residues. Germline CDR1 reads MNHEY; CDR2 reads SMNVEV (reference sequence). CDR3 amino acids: CASGGGSSYEQYF. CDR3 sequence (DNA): TGTGCCAGCGGGGGCGGTAGCTCCTACGAGCAGTACTTC.

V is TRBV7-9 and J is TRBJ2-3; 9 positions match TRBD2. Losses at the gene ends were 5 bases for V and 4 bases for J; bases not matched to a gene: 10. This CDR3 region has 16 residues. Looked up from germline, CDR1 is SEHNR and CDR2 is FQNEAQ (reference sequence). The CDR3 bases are TGTGCCAGCAGCCCCGCAGCGGGGGGTGGTGCAGATACGCAGTATTTT. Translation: CASSPAAGGGADTQYF.

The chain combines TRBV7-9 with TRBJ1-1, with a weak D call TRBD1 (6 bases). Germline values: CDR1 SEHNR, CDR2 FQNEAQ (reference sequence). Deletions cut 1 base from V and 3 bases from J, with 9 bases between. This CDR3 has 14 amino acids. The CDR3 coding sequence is TGTGCCAGCAGCTTAGGACAGGAGGACACTGAAGCTTTCTTT. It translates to CASSLGQEDTEAFF.

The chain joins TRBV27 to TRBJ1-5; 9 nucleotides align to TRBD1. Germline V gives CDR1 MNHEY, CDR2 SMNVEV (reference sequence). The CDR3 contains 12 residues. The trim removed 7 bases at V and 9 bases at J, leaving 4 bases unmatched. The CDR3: CASKPDRGPQHF. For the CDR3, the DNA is TGTGCCAGCAAACCGGACAGGGGGCCCCAGCATTTT.

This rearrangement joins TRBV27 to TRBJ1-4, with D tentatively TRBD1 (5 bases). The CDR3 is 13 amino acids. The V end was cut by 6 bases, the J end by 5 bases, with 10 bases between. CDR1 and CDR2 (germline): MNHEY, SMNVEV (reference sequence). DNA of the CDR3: TGTGCCAGCAGCCGTCAGGGAAATGAAAAACTGTTTTTT. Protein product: CASSRQGNEKLFF. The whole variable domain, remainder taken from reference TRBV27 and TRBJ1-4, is EAQVTQNPRYLITVTGKKLTVTCSQNMNHEYMSWYRQDPGLGLRQIYYSMNVEVTDKGDVPEGYKVSRKEKRNFPLILESPSPNQTSLYFCASSRQGNEKLFFGSGTQLSVL.

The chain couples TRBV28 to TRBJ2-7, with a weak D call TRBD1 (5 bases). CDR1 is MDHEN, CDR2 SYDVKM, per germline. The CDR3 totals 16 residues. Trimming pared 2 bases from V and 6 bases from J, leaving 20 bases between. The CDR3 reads CASSLRGLSISGEQYF. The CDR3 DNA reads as TGTGCCAGCAGTTTAAGGGGCCTAAGCATCTCGGGCGAGCAGTACTTC. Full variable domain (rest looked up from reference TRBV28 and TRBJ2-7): DVKVTQSSRYLVKRTGEKVFLECVQDMDHENMFWYRQDPGLGLRLIYFSYDVKMKEKGDIPEGYSVSREKKERFSLILESASTNQTSMYLCASSLRGLSISGEQYFGPGTRLTVT.

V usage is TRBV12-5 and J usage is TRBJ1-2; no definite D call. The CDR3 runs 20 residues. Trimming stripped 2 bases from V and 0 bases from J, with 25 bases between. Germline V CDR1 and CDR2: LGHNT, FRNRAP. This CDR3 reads CASGLTNTMGGYETNYGYTF. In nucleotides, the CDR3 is TGTGCTAGTGGTTTGACGAATACCATGGGAGGGTACGAAACTAACTATGGCTACACCTTC.

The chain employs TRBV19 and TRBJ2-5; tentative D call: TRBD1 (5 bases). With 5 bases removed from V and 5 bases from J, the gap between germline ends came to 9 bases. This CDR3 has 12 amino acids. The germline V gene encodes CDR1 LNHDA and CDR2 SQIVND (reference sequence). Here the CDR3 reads CASSQGLETQYF. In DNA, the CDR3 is TGTGCCAGTAGTCAGGGTTTGGAGACCCAGTACTTC.

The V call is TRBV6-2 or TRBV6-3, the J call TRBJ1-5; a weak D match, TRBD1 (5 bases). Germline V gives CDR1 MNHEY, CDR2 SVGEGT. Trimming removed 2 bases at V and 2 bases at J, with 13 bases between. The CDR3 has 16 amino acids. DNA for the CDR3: TGTGCCAGCAGTTACGGCGGGGGGATGGGCAATCAGCCCCAGCATTTT. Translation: CASSYGGGMGNQPQHF.

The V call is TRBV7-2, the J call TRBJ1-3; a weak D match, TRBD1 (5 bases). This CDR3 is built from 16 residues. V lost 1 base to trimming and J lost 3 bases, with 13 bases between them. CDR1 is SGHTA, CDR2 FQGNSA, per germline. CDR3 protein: CASSLVGGSGGNTIYF. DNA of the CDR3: TGTGCCAGCAGCTTAGTCGGGGGAAGCGGTGGAAACACCATATATTTT.

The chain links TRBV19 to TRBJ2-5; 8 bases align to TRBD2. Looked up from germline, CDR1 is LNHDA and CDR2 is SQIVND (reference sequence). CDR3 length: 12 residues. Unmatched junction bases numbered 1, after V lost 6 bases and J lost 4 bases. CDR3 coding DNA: TGTGCCAGTAGAACTAGCGGAGAGACCCAGTACTTC. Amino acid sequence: CASRTSGETQYF.

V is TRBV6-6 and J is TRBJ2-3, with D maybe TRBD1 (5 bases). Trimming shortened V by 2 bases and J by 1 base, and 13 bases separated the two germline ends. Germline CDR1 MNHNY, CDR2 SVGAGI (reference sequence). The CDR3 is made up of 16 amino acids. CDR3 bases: TGTGCCAGCAGTTACCCAGGGCTCGAAGGCACAGATACGCAGTATTTT. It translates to CASSYPGLEGTDTQYF.

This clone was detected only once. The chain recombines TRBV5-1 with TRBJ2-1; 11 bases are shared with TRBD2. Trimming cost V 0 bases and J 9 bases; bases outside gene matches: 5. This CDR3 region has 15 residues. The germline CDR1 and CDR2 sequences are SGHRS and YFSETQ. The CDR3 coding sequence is TGCGCCAGCAGCTTGGATGCTAGCGGGAGGACTGAGCAGTTCTTC. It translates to CASSLDASGRTEQFF.

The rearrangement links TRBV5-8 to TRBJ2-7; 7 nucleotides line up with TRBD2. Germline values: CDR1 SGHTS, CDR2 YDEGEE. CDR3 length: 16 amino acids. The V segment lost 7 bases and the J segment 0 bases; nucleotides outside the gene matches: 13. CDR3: CASRGGGGYSSYEQYF. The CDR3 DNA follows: TGTGCCAGCCGTGGGGGGGGAGGGTACAGCTCCTACGAGCAGTACTTC.

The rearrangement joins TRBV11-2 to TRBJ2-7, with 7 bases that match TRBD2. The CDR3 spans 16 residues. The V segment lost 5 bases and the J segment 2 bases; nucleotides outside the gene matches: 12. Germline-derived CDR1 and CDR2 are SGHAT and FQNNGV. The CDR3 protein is CASSTSTSEPTYEQYF. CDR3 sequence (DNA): TGTGCCAGCAGCACCTCCACTAGCGAACCAACCTACGAGCAGTACTTC.

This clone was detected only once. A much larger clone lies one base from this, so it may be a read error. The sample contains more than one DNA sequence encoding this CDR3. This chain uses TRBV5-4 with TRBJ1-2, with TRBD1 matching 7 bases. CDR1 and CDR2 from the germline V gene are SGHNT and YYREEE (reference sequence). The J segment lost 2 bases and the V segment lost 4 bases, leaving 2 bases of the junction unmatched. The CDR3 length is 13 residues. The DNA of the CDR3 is TGTGCCAGCAGCCCGGACAGGAACTATGGCTACACCTTC. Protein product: CASSPDRNYGYTF.

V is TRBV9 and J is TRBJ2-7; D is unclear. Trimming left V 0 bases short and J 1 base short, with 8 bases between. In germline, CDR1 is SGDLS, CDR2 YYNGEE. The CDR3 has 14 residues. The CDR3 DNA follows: TGTGCCAGCAGCGTAGCTGAGAGATCCTACGAGCAGTACTTC. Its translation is CASSVAERSYEQYF.

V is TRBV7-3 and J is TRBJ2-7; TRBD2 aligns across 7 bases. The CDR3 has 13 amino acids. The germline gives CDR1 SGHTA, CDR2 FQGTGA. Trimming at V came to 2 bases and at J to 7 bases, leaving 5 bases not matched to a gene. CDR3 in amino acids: CASSLGGGGEQYF. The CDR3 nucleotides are TGTGCCAGCAGCTTAGGCGGGGGAGGGGAGCAGTACTTC.

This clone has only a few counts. The DNA for the CDR3 is TGCGCCAGCAGCCGAACTAGCGGGGTTGGAGAGCAGTACTTC. It translates to CASSRTSGVGEQYF. V and J are TRBV4-1 and TRBJ2-7, with 10 positions matching TRBD2. Germline V lookup: CDR1 MGHRA, CDR2 YSYEKL. The V segment lost 4 bases and the J segment 7 bases; nucleotides outside the gene matches: 7. The CDR3 runs 14 residues.